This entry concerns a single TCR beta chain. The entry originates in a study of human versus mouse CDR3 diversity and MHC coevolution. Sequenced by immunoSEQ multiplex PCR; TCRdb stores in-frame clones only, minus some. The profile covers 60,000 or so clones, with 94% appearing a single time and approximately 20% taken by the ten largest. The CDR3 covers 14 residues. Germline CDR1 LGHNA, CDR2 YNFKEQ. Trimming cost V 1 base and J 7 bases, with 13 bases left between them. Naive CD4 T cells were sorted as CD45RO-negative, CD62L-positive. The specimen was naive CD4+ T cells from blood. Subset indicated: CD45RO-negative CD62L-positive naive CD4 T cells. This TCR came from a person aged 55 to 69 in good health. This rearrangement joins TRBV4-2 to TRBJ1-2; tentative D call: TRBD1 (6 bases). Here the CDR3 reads CASSQGGPGAGYTF. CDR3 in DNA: TGTGCCAGCAGCCAAGGTGGGCCAGGGGCTGGCTACACCTTC.